This entry concerns a single T cell receptor (beta chain). What it recognizes is unknown. The sample belongs to a study of identical twins' blood T cells. A previously described protocol, modified, built RNA-based TCR cDNA libraries. Sample barcodes were added at both library ends during cDNA synthesis. MiXCR, run by TCRdb on the 5' RACE reads, gives a single entry per CDR3 protein. There are a few hundred thousand distinct CDR3 sequences in the sample; about 28% occur only once, and 5.5% to 6.5% lies in the top ten. Points from the study as a whole: Each donor's most abundant TCRbeta clonotypes shared more CDR3 sequences with her twin than unrelated donors.

The three twin pairs were reared together, likely meeting the same infections. The CDR3 length is 14 residues. V dropped 0 bases and J dropped 7; count of bases not matched to a gene: 6. CDR1 is MNHEY, CDR2 SVGAGI, per germline. The genes are TRBV6-5 and TRBJ2-7; 7 bases align to TRBD1. Sample: PBMCs. The TCR originated in a woman aged 18-55 years in good health. The CDR3 loop reads CASSYSSRGREQYF. The CDR3 DNA is TGTGCCAGCAGTTACTCGTCGAGGGGGCGAGAGCAGTACTTC.